This paragraph reports one T cell receptor (beta chain). The antigen is not known. Assay used: immunoSEQ multiplex PCR; TCRdb lists only in-frame clones, some missing. The data contain 100,000 to 150,000 clones, around 87% of them singletons. This specimen comes from a study of PD-1 blockade in mismatch repair-deficient tumors. Study as a whole: All were previously treated, progressing patients with eleven to twelve mismatch repair-deficient cancer types. Study-level points and caveats: Tumor-resident clones, often absent from pretreatment blood, expanded after pembrolizumab and then contracted.

The CDR3 totals 16 residues. Material: peripheral blood, obtained 44 weeks after starting pembrolizumab. This sequence was found in an adult with mismatch repair-deficient cancer. This rearrangement joins TRBV21-1 to TRBJ1-1; the table's TRBD1 call for D was not verified on the DNA. TRBV21-1 is a recognized pseudogene. Here the CDR3 reads CASSKFMGDMNTEAFF. CDR3 sequence (DNA): TGTGCCAGCAGCAAATTTATGGGGGACATGAACACTGAAGCTTTCTTT.